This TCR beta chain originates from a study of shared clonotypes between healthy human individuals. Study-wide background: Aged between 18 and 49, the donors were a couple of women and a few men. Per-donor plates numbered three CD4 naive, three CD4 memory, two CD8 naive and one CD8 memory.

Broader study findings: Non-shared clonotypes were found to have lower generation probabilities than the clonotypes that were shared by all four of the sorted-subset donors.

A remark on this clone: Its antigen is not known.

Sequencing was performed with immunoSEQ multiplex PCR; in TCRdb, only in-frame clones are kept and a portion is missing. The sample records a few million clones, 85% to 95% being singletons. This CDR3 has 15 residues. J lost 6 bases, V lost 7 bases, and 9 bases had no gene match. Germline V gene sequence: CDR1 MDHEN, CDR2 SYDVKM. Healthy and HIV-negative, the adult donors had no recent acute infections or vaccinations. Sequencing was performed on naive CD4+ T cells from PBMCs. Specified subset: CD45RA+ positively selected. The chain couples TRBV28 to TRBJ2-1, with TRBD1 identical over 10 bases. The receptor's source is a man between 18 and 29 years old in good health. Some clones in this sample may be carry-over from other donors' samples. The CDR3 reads CASITPGQGSNEQFF. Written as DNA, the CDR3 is TGTGCCAGCATCACTCCGGGACAGGGGTCCAATGAGCAGTTCTTC.